Listed below are T cell receptor beta chains from one sample, sequenced in a study of cytomegalovirus exposure and HLA in healthy donors. Data came from immunoSEQ multiplex PCR; TCRdb stores just in-frame clones and leaves some out. The sample has 150,000 to 200,000 clones, roughly 80% seen once. Sequenced sample: PBMCs. The receptors stem from a human donor in good health. Each CDR3 is given with its conserved first and last residue. A D gene is named only where the DNA matches it firmly. The size of a clone is reported for some rows only, either as once, few or many, or as a class for expanded clones.

clone_size	v_call	j_call	d_call	cdr3_aa	cdr3_nt
-	TRBV4-3	TRBJ2-5	-	CASSRRDQETQYF	TGCGCCAGCAGCCGGCGGGACCAAGAGACCCAGTACTTC
-	TRBV14	TRBJ2-1	-	CASSQETGSFNEQFF	TGTGCCAGCAGCCAAGAAACGGGGTCGTTCAATGAGCAGTTCTTC
few	TRBV4-1	TRBJ1-3	-	CASSQDGGTGNTIYF	TGCGCCAGCAGCCAAGATGGGGGGACTGGAAACACCATATATTTT
-	TRBV2	TRBJ1-1	TRBD1	CASSSGTGPTEAFF	TGTGCCAGCAGTTCCGGGACAGGGCCCACTGAAGCTTTCTTT
-	TRBV7-7	TRBJ2-7	-	CASSLRDSYEQYF	TGTGCCAGCAGCTTAAGAGATTCCTACGAGCAGTACTTC
-	TRBV19	TRBJ1-2	TRBD1	CAARSIGGFSGYTF	TGTGCCGCCCGATCAATAGGGGGCTTTTCTGGCTACACCTTC
-	TRBV6-5	TRBJ1-1	TRBD1	CASNYRGVGTEAFF	TGTGCCAGCAATTACAGGGGTGTGGGCACTGAAGCTTTCTTT
-	TRBV7-3	TRBJ1-1	-	CASSSQANTEAFF	TGTGCCAGCAGCTCACAGGCGAACACTGAAGCTTTCTTT
-	TRBV5-4	TRBJ1-4	-	CASSLDLTEHEKLFF	TGTGCCAGCAGCTTGGACCTCACCGAGCATGAAAAACTGTTTTTT
-	TRBV9	TRBJ1-1	-	CASSDRTAGSAEAFF	TGTGCCAGCAGCGATCGGACGGCGGGGTCTGCTGAAGCTTTCTTT
-	TRBV4-1	TRBJ1-6	-	CASSQDINSPLHF	TGCGCCAGCAGCCAAGATATTAATTCACCCCTCCACTTT
-	TRBV10-3	TRBJ2-5	TRBD1	CAAGDREIGETQYF	TGTGCCGCAGGGGACAGGGAGATCGGGGAGACCCAGTACTTC
once	TRBV5-6	TRBJ1-4	-	CASRYTGSPGEKLFF	TGTGCCAGCAGATATACAGGGTCCCCTGGGGAAAAACTGTTTTTT
-	TRBV2	TRBJ1-2	-	CASMVQGFYGYTF	TGTGCCAGCATGGTGCAGGGGTTTTATGGCTACACCTTC
-	TRBV11-1	TRBJ2-7	-	CASSLIQVEQYF	TGTGCCAGCAGCTTAATACAGGTAGAGCAGTACTTC
-	TRBV7-6	TRBJ1-6	TRBD1	CASSSGTGNSPLHF	TGTGCCAGCAGCTCCGGGACAGGGAATTCACCCCTCCACTTT
once	TRBV5-1	TRBJ1-5	-	CASSLGTGGGNQPQHF	TGCGCCAGCAGCTTGGGAACGGGGGGCGGCAATCAGCCCCAGCATTTT
-	TRBV2	TRBJ2-1	TRBD2	CASSQLAGENEQFF	TGTGCCAGCAGCCAACTAGCGGGCGAGAATGAGCAGTTCTTC
-	TRBV4-3	TRBJ1-4	TRBD1	CASSQGHRGMSEKLFF	TGCGCCAGCAGCCAAGGGCACAGGGGGATGTCTGAAAAACTGTTTTTT
-	TRBV4-3	TRBJ2-5	-	CASSQNGGTQETQYF	TGCGCCAGCAGCCAGAACGGGGGAACCCAAGAGACCCAGTACTTC
few	TRBV27	TRBJ2-3	-	CASSLSMGAGTDTQYF	TGTGCCAGCAGTTTATCCATGGGGGCCGGCACAGATACGCAGTATTTT
few	TRBV10-3	TRBJ1-2	TRBD1	CAISEPGQGRSGYTF	TGTGCCATCAGTGAACCGGGACAGGGGAGATCTGGCTACACCTTC
-	TRBV9	TRBJ1-6	-	CASSPRTEGDVSSYNSPLHF	TGTGCCAGCAGCCCCCGGACTGAAGGAGACGTGAGCTCCTATAATTCACCCCTCCACTTT
-	TRBV9	TRBJ1-1	-	CASSVGGIGTEAFF	TGTGCCAGCAGCGTAGGAGGGATTGGCACTGAAGCTTTCTTT
once	TRBV4-1	TRBJ2-2	TRBD2	CASSQAPGGADTGELFF	TGCGCCAGCAGCCAAGCACCCGGGGGGGCTGACACCGGGGAGCTGTTTTTT
-	TRBV5-1	TRBJ2-5	-	CASSLGGGGTETQYF	TGCGCCAGCAGCTTGGGTGGAGGGGGCACGGAGACCCAGTACTTC
-	TRBV7-8	TRBJ1-2	-	CASSADGGGGAGYTF	TGTGCCAGCAGCGCGGACGGGGGAGGGGGGGCGGGCTACACCTTC
-	TRBV7-8	TRBJ2-2	TRBD2	CASSLGEGRTGELFF	TGTGCCAGCAGCTTAGGGGAGGGGCGCACCGGGGAGCTGTTTTTT
few	TRBV19	TRBJ1-2	-	CASSIYSAGNYGYTF	TGTGCCAGTAGTATTTATTCGGCAGGTAACTATGGCTACACCTTC
once	TRBV4-1	TRBJ1-1	-	CASSQVGTGGTEAFF	TGCGCCAGCAGCCAAGTGGGTACAGGTGGCACTGAAGCTTTCTTT
few	TRBV4-3	TRBJ1-5	TRBD1	CASSQDVAGGYQPQHF	TGCGCCAGCAGCCAAGATGTGGCAGGGGGCTATCAGCCCCAGCATTTT
few	TRBV7-9	TRBJ1-1	-	CASSLRGNTEAFF	TGTGCCAGCAGCCTCCGAGGGAACACTGAAGCTTTCTTT
-	TRBV7-9	TRBJ1-3	-	CASSFAGGLYGNTIYF	TGTGCCAGCAGCTTTGCGGGGGGGCTGTATGGAAACACCATATATTTT
-	TRBV19	TRBJ2-7	TRBD2	CASSISSSGGAYEQYF	TGTGCCAGTAGTATATCGTCTAGCGGGGGGGCCTACGAGCAGTACTTC
-	TRBV6-5	TRBJ2-1	-	CASSLLNNEQFF	TGTGCCAGCAGCCTACTGAACAATGAGCAGTTCTTC
-	TRBV9	TRBJ2-1	TRBD1	CASSVDRGVWSYNEQFF	TGTGCCAGCAGCGTAGACAGGGGGGTTTGGTCCTACAATGAGCAGTTCTTC
few	TRBV6-5	TRBJ2-7	-	CASIGGGHEQYF	TGTGCCAGCATTGGAGGGGGCCACGAGCAGTACTTC
-	TRBV29-1	TRBJ2-1	TRBD1	CSVEGIQGLNSSSYNEQFF	TGCAGCGTTGAAGGTATACAGGGGTTGAACTCCAGCTCCTACAATGAGCAGTTCTTC
-	TRBV5-1	TRBJ2-3	-	CASSLAWAGAKDTQYF	TGCGCCAGCAGCTTGGCATGGGCAGGGGCCAAAGATACGCAGTATTTT
-	TRBV6-1	TRBJ2-1	-	CASSGLRNEQFF	TGTGCCAGCAGTGGACTGCGCAATGAGCAGTTCTTC
-	TRBV6-6	TRBJ1-1	-	CASSSGAIREAFF	TGTGCCAGCAGCTCAGGGGCCATCAGAGAAGCTTTCTTT
few	TRBV19	TRBJ1-6	-	CASTIGGYYSSYNSPLHF	TGTGCCAGTACCATCGGAGGGTATTACTCCTCCTATAATTCACCCCTCCACTTT
-	TRBV4-3	TRBJ2-2	TRBD2	CASSQDRGVSNTGELFF	TGCGCCAGCAGCCAAGATCGGGGGGTTTCGAACACCGGGGAGCTGTTTTTT
-	TRBV5-1	TRBJ2-5	TRBD1	CASSPWTGGQETQYF	TGCGCCAGCAGCCCCTGGACAGGCGGCCAAGAGACCCAGTACTTC
-	TRBV11-2	TRBJ2-1	-	CASSIRDTYNEQFF	TGTGCCAGCAGCATCAGGGACACCTACAATGAGCAGTTCTTC
-	TRBV6-1	TRBJ1-1	TRBD1	CASSHRGEAFF	TGTGCCAGCAGTCACAGGGGTGAAGCTTTCTTT
once	TRBV2	TRBJ2-5	-	CASSARTTGGTQYF	TGTGCCAGCAGTGCCAGAACTACCGGGGGGACCCAGTACTTC
few	TRBV4-3	TRBJ1-3	TRBD1	CASSQGDRGSSSGNTIYF	TGCGCCAGCAGCCAAGGGGACAGGGGCTCTTCCTCTGGAAACACCATATATTTT
-	TRBV5-8	TRBJ2-7	-	CASSFAPGAYEQYF	TGTGCCAGCAGCTTCGCTCCAGGCGCCTACGAGCAGTACTTC
few	TRBV9	TRBJ2-2	-	CASSVAVTGELFF	TGTGCCAGCAGCGTAGCGGTCACCGGGGAGCTGTTTTTT
-	TRBV9	TRBJ2-1	TRBD1	CASSPRPGQGYEQFF	TGTGCCAGCAGCCCACGACCGGGACAGGGCTATGAGCAGTTCTTC